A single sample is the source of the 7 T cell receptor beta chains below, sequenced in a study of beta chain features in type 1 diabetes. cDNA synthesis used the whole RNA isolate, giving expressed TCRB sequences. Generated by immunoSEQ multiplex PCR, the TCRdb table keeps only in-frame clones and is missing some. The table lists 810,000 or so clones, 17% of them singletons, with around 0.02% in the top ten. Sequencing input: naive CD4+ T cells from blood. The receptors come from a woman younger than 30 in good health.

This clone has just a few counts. DNA of the CDR3: TGTGCCAGCAGCCCGTGGGCTAGCGGGAGGGCCGGCGAGCAGTACTTC. Its translation: CASSPWASGRAGEQYF. The chain employs TRBV7-9 and TRBJ2-7, with 12 bases identical to TRBD2. J was trimmed by 6 bases and V by 5 bases; bases with no gene match: 11. The CDR3 is 16 amino acids. The germline V gene has CDR1 SEHNR and CDR2 FQNEAQ (reference sequence).

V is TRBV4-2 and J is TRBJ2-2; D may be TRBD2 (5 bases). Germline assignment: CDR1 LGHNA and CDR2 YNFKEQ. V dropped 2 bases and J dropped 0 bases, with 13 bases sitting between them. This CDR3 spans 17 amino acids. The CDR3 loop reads CASSQPLATTNTGELFF. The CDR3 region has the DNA TGTGCCAGCAGCCAACCCCTAGCTACAACGAACACCGGGGAGCTGTTTTTT.

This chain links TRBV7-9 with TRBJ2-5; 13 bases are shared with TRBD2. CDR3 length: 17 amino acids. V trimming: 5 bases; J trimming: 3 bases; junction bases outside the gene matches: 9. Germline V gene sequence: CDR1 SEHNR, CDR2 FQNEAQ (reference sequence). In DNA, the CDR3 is TGTGCCAGCAGCGTCGGACTAGCGGGAGCGGAAAAAGAGACCCAGTACTTC. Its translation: CASSVGLAGAEKETQYF.

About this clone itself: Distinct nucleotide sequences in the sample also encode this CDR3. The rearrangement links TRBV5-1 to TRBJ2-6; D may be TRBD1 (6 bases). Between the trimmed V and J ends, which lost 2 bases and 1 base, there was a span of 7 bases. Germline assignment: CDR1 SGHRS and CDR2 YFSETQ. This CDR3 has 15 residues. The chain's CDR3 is CASSFTGSGANVLTF. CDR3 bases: TGCGCCAGCAGCTTCACAGGGTCTGGGGCCAACGTCCTGACTTTC.

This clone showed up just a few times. CDR3 loop: CASSQETSGTYEQYF. The CDR3 region has the DNA TGTGCCAGCAGCCAAGAAACTAGCGGGACCTACGAGCAGTACTTC. The gene calls are TRBV4-2 and TRBJ2-7; TRBD2 agrees at 10 bases. The CDR3 is made up of 15 amino acids. Germline V gene sequence: CDR1 LGHNA, CDR2 YNFKEQ. J gave up 2 bases and V 0 bases, and 1 base lay outside the gene matches.

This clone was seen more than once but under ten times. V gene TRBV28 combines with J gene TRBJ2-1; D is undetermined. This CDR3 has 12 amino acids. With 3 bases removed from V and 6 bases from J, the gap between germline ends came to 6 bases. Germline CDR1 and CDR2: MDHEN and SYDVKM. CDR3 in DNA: TGTGCCAGCAGTTTTATACCCAATGAGCAGTTCTTC. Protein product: CASSFIPNEQFF.

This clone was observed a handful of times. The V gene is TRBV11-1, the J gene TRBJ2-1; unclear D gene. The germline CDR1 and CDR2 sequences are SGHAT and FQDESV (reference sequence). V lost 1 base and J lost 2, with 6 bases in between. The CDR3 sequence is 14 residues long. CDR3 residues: CASSLVVAYNEQFF. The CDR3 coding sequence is TGTGCCAGCAGCTTAGTCGTTGCCTACAATGAGCAGTTCTTC. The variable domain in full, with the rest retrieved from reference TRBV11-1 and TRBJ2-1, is EAEVAQSPRYKITEKSQAVAFWCDPISGHATLYWYRQILGQGPELLVQFQDESVVDDSQLPKDRFSAERLKGVDSTLKIQPAELGDSAMYLCASSLVVAYNEQFFGPGTRLTVL.